This T cell receptor beta chain appears in the sequencing data of a study of T cell repertoires in cytomegalovirus infection. Overall study findings and caveats: The cumulative frequency of public TCR beta families distinguished individuals who carried CMV together with the relevant HLA.

There are a few counts of this clonotype. No antigen is known for it. Trimming removed 3 bases from V and 0 bases from J, with 11 bases in between. This CDR3 is 16 amino acids long. TCRdb independently ran MiXCR on the reads; one entry per CDR3 protein. The table shows some 150,000 distinct CDR3 sequences, with around 24% occurring only once. Sequencing input: PBMCs. The TCR sequence derives from a human donor in good health (CMV status not recorded). Some clones in this sample may be carry-over from other donors' samples. This chain uses TRBV12-3 or TRBV12-4 with TRBJ2-2; tentatively, D is TRBD2 (7 bases). The CDR3 is CASSFGGGSNTGELFF. The CDR3 coding sequence is TGTGCCAGCAGTTTCGGCGGGGGCTCGAACACCGGGGAGCTGTTTTTT.